This TCR beta chain appears in the sequencing data of a study of post-analysis software for immune sequencing data. Study outcomes and limitations: Five TRBV segments were significantly more frequent in patients than in controls. TRBV5-6, TRBV5-1 and TRBV20-1 were among these segments.

This CDR3 has 12 residues. V lost 5 bases, J lost 7 bases, and 10 bases lay in between. Turning to this clonotype: Antigen unknown.

Unique molecular identifiers were present in the TCR beta cDNA libraries. TCRdb re-called the PCR reads through MiXCR, storing one row per CDR3 protein. The sample lists 400,000 to 500,000 distinct CDR3 sequences, 39% occurring once. This TCR came from a girl aged 2 to 9 with multiple sclerosis. The sequenced sample consisted of blood. The chain is built from TRBV12-3 or TRBV12-4 and TRBJ2-3, with no clear D. CDR3 loop: CASSLLSYTQYF. Here the CDR3 DNA reads TGTGCCAGCAGTCTTCTATCCTATACGCAGTATTTT.